The 20 T cell receptor beta chains below were found in one sample sequenced in a study of long-term antiretroviral therapy in people with HIV. The immunoSEQ assay was v3.0, run at survey level. Here immunoSEQ multiplex PCR was the method, and the copy in TCRdb shows in-frame clones only, minus some. Altogether fewer than 25,000 clones are present, approximately 80% being singletons, with the ten largest covering approximately 6%. This material consisted of unsorted PBMCs, taken 4.4 years after starting antiretroviral therapy. Source of these receptors: a man aged 30 to 45 with HIV.

This clone has more than one count but fewer than ten. The J gene is TRBJ2-7, the V gene TRBV6-5; D is possibly TRBD1 or TRBD2 (6 bases each). Deletions cut 7 bases from V and 5 bases from J, with 9 bases between. Germline-derived CDR1 and CDR2 are MNHEY and SVGAGI. The CDR3 is 11 residues long. Here the CDR3 reads CASTRGDEQYF. In DNA form, the CDR3 reads TGTGCCAGCACTAGGGGGGACGAGCAGTACTTC.

This sequence joins TRBV28 and TRBJ1-1, with D uncertain. This CDR3 is 14 amino acids long. Germline V gene lookup returns CDR1 MDHEN and CDR2 SYDVKM. V lost 2 bases and J lost 0, with 7 bases in between. The CDR3 spells CASSLSPLNTEAFF. CDR3 nucleotides: TGTGCCAGCAGTTTAAGTCCGCTGAACACTGAAGCTTTCTTT.

This clone was counted a few times. J is TRBJ2-1 and V is TRBV10-3; TRBD2 might be the D (6 bases). This CDR3 region has 14 residues. V gave up 7 bases and J gave up 5 bases, with 15 bases separating them. Germline V gene data show CDR1 as ENHRY and CDR2 as SYGVKD. The CDR3 sequence is CAIKRAEGHNEQFF. The CDR3 nucleotides read TGTGCCATCAAGCGAGCGGAGGGTCACAATGAGCAGTTCTTC.

The chain has TRBV6-1 and TRBJ2-7; no firm D call. V was pared by 6 bases and J by 2 bases, with 17 bases between. Germline values: CDR1 MNHNS, CDR2 SASEGT. This CDR3 is 15 amino acids long. DNA of the CDR3: TGTGCCAGCAGCCCCCCAGTGGTTATGCCCTACGAGCAGTACTTC. The encoded protein is CASSPPVVMPYEQYF.

The table lists this clone with a few counts. The identical CDR3 is also encoded by other nucleotide sequences in the sample. The chain couples TRBV19 to TRBJ1-1, with D tentatively TRBD1 (5 bases). The V end lost 5 bases, the J end lost 0 bases, and 7 bases lay between the germline ends. Looked up from germline, CDR1 is LNHDA and CDR2 is SQIVND (reference sequence). The CDR3 sequence is 13 residues long. The CDR3 region is CASSQGLNTEAFF. CDR3 coding DNA: TGTGCCAGTAGTCAGGGATTGAACACTGAAGCTTTCTTT.

The V call is TRBV28, the J call TRBJ2-1; 11 nucleotides align to TRBD2. CDR3 length equals 18 residues. The V and J ends lost 5 bases and 4 bases, in that order; junction bases with no gene match: 13. Germline V gives CDR1 MDHEN, CDR2 SYDVKM. The CDR3 sequence: CASSGPLTSGERYNEQFF. The CDR3 bases are TGTGCCAGCAGTGGCCCCCTGACTAGCGGGGAACGTTACAATGAGCAGTTCTTC.

This chain links TRBV13 with TRBJ1-1, with TRBD1 matching over 7 bases. The trim removed 0 bases at V and 4 bases at J, leaving 2 bases unmatched. The CDR3 runs 14 residues. Germline V lookup: CDR1 PRHDT, CDR2 FYEKMQ (reference sequence). CDR3 bases: TGTGCCAGCAGCTTAGGGGCAGGGGGCACTGAAGCTTTCTTT. This codes for CASSLGAGGTEAFF.

This clone came up once. This chain links TRBV25-1 with TRBJ2-1, with 7 positions matching TRBD1. Germline CDR1 reads MGHDK; CDR2 reads SYGVNS. V lost 4 bases, J lost 4 bases, and 7 bases stayed unmatched. This CDR3 contains 15 residues. CDR3 residues: CASSVGTATYNEQFF. The CDR3 bases are TGTGCCAGCAGTGTTGGGACAGCTACGTACAATGAGCAGTTCTTC.

J is TRBJ1-1 and V is TRBV19, with TRBD1 matching 7 bases. CDR1 is LNHDA, CDR2 SQIVND, per germline (reference sequence). The CDR3 is 18 amino acids. The J segment lost 0 bases and the V segment lost 3 bases, leaving 13 bases of the junction unmatched. CDR3 sequence reads: CASSMLVGDSYMNTEAFF. In nucleotides, the CDR3 is TGTGCCAGTAGTATGTTGGTGGGGGACAGCTACATGAACACTGAAGCTTTCTTT.

The chain recombines TRBV9 with TRBJ2-7; 9 bases map to TRBD1. The CDR3 is 17 amino acids. CDR1 and CDR2 from the germline V gene are SGDLS and YYNGEE. Trimming took 3 bases from V and 0 from J; bases not matched to a gene: 10. The chain's CDR3 is CASSARDRAIDSYEQYF. CDR3 DNA: TGTGCCAGCAGCGCCCGGGACAGGGCAATAGACTCCTACGAGCAGTACTTC. Looking up the rest from reference TRBV9 and TRBJ2-7 gives the full variable domain: DSGVTQTPKHLITATGQRVTLRCSPRSGDLSVYWYQQSLDQGLQFLIQYYNGEERAKGNILERFSAQQFPDLHSELNLSSLELGDSALYFCASSARDRAIDSYEQYFGPGTRLTVT.

The rearrangement uses TRBV5-3 and TRBJ2-2; the D gene could be TRBD1 or TRBD2 (5 bases each). TRBV5-3 is given ORF status, its function remaining uncertain. This CDR3 spans 11 amino acids. Trimming took 5 bases from V and 8 from J, leaving 7 bases between them. The CDR3 spells CARRWGGELFF. The DNA for the CDR3 is TGTGCCAGAAGGTGGGGGGGGGAGCTGTTTTTT.

This clone turned up a few times. V is TRBV4-2 and J is TRBJ2-7; D is possibly TRBD1 (6 bases). Germline loops: CDR1 LGHNA, CDR2 YNFKEQ. Trimming stripped 1 base from V and 6 bases from J, with 13 bases between. CDR3 length: 14 residues. CDR3 in DNA: TGTGCCAGCAGCCAAGGGGGGACAATCGGCGAGCAGTACTTC. This codes for CASSQGGTIGEQYF.

This clone has just one count. This rearrangement joins TRBV6-6 to TRBJ2-7; TRBD1 agrees at 7 bases. V lost 5 bases to trimming and J lost 5 bases; unmatched junction nucleotides: 3. Germline CDR1 is MNHNY and CDR2 is SVGAGI (reference sequence). CDR3 size: 12 residues. The CDR3: CASSGTGDEQYF. DNA for the CDR3: TGTGCCAGCAGTGGTACAGGGGACGAGCAGTACTTC.

The gene calls are TRBV9 and TRBJ2-1; D may correspond to TRBD1 or TRBD2 (5 bases each). Between the trimmed V and J ends, which lost 4 bases and 9 bases, there was a span of 8 bases. CDR1 and CDR2 (germline): SGDLS, YYNGEE. The CDR3 runs 11 residues. CDR3 loop: CASSPGTEQFF. Written as DNA, the CDR3 is TGTGCCAGCAGCCCGGGGACTGAGCAGTTCTTC.

The chain joins TRBV7-6 to TRBJ2-7; 10 nucleotides line up with TRBD1. The germline gives CDR1 SGHVS, CDR2 FNYEAQ. The CDR3 is 14 residues long. The V and J ends lost 5 bases and 4 bases, in that order; junction bases with no gene match: 5. The CDR3 region has the DNA TGTGCCAGCAGCACCGGACAGGGGGATTACGAGCAGTACTTC. As protein: CASSTGQGDYEQYF.

The chain carries TRBV7-2 and TRBJ2-1; no reliable D call. Trimming stripped 5 bases from V and 10 bases from J, with 12 bases between. This CDR3 has 12 amino acids. Germline-derived CDR1 and CDR2 are SGHTA and FQGNSA. The chain's CDR3 is CASSLLLGEQFF. The DNA of the CDR3 is TGTGCCAGCAGCCTCTTATTGGGCGAGCAGTTCTTC.

The chain has TRBV4-1 and TRBJ1-4; 7 bases align to TRBD1. This CDR3 spans 18 amino acids. V shed 3 bases and J 2 bases; nucleotides not matched to a gene: 12. From germline, CDR1 is MGHRA and CDR2 YSYEKL. The CDR3, as DNA: TGCGCCAGCAGCCAGGCAGGGAGACAGGGTGGGACTAATGAAAAACTGTTTTTT. Residues: CASSQAGRQGGTNEKLFF.

The rearrangement uses TRBV5-1 and TRBJ2-7; 10 nucleotides agree with TRBD1. V shed 4 bases and J 3 bases; nucleotides not matched to a gene: 10. The CDR3 is made up of 16 amino acids. Germline V gene data show CDR1 as SGHRS and CDR2 as YFSETQ. CDR3 coding DNA: TGCGCCAGCAGCCAGACGTGGGACAGGGGTAACTACGAGCAGTACTTC. Its translation is CASSQTWDRGNYEQYF. The full variable domain, with the rest looked up from reference TRBV5-1 and TRBJ2-7, is KAGVTQTPRYLIKTRGQQVTLSCSPISGHRSVSWYQQTPGQGLQFLFEYFSETQRNKGNFPGRFSGRQFSNSRSEMNVSTLELGDSALYLCASSQTWDRGNYEQYFGPGTRLTVT.

This chain joins TRBV12-5 and TRBJ2-1; 8 bases map to TRBD1. The CDR3 runs to 15 residues. The J segment lost 1 base and the V segment lost 4 bases, leaving 3 bases of the junction unmatched. Per germline, CDR1 LGHNT and CDR2 FRNRAP. The CDR3 spells CASGSGQGSYNEQFF. CDR3 nucleotide sequence: TGTGCTAGTGGTTCCGGACAGGGATCCTACAATGAGCAGTTCTTC.

A remark on this clone: One end of the junction is discordant with germline, which a read error may explain. The rearrangement joins TRBV5-6 to TRBJ2-1; possible D gene TRBD2, 6 bases. CDR1 is SGHDT, CDR2 YYEEEE, per germline. The CDR3 is 17 residues long. The CDR3 DNA follows: TGTGCCAGCAGCTTGGACCGGCTCCGGGACTCCGACAATGAGCAGTTCTTC. This gives the protein CASSLDRLRDSDNEQFF.